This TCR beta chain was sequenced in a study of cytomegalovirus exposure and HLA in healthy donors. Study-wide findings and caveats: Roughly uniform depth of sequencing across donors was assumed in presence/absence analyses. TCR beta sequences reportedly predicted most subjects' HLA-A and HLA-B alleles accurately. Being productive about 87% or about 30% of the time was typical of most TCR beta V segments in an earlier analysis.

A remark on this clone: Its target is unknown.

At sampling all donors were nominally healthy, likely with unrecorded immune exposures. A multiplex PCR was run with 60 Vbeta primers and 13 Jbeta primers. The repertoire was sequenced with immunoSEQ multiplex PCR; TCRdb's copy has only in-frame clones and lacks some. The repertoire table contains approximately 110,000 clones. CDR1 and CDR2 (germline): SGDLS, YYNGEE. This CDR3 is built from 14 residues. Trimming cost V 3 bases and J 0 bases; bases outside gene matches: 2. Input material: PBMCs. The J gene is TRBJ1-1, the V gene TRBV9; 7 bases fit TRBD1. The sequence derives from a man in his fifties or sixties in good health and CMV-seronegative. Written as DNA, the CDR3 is TGTGCCAGCAGCGCGGGACAGATGAACACTGAAGCTTTCTTT. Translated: CASSAGQMNTEAFF.